Listed below are T cell receptor beta chains from one sample, sequenced in a study of blood T cells in healthy people across ages. From the 5' RACE reads, TCRdb called clonotypes with MiXCR, one entry per CDR3 protein. The sample contains 1.5 million to 2 million distinct CDR3 sequences, around 50% of which appear only once. Sequenced input: blood. The source of these receptors is a woman in her thirties or forties in good health. Each CDR3 is given with its conserved first and last residue. The D gene is left open where the match is weak. For some rows the clone size is stated as once, few or many, or as a class when expanded; others skip it.

abundance	j_gene	d_gene	v_gene	CDR3aa	CDR3nt
.	TRBJ2-1	.	TRBV6-1	CASSGLDPEQFF	TGTGCCAGCAGTGGGCTAGACCCTGAGCAGTTCTTC
many	TRBJ1-2	TRBD1	TRBV6-5	CASSYSGQGGGYTF	TGTGCCAGCAGTTACTCGGGACAGGGAGGAGGCTACACCTTC
.	TRBJ2-5	TRBD1	TRBV20-1	CSAHRGRAQETQYF	TGCAGTGCTCACAGGGGGAGAGCCCAAGAGACCCAGTACTTC
.	TRBJ2-7	.	TRBV4-1	CASSQVSQVYEQYF	TGCGCCAGCAGCCAAGTTTCACAGGTCTACGAGCAGTACTTC
.	TRBJ2-5	.	TRBV4-3	CASSPAVRGRIGETQYF	TGCGCCAGCAGCCCAGCTGTCCGGGGGCGCATTGGCGAGACCCAGTACTTC
.	TRBJ2-7	TRBD1	TRBV10-2	CASIDDRGSSYEQYF	TGCGCCAGCATCGATGACAGGGGGAGCTCCTACGAGCAGTACTTC
few	TRBJ2-5	TRBD2	TRBV18	CASSHGTSGVETQYF	TGTGCCAGCTCACATGGGACTAGCGGGGTCGAGACCCAGTACTTC
.	TRBJ2-1	TRBD1	TRBV9	CASSVAGQGDNEQFF	TGTGCCAGCAGCGTAGCTGGACAGGGAGACAATGAGCAGTTCTTC
few	TRBJ2-1	.	TRBV7-9	CASSPMEDNEQFF	TGTGCCAGCAGCCCAATGGAAGACAATGAGCAGTTCTTC
.	TRBJ2-7	.	TRBV27	CASSLVGSKLTYEQYF	TGTGCCAGCAGTTTAGTCGGCAGCAAGCTTACCTACGAGCAGTACTTC
.	TRBJ2-5	.	TRBV7-2	CASSFSSTTGTQYF	TGTGCCAGCAGCTTCTCTTCGACTACTGGGACCCAGTACTTC
few	TRBJ1-2	.	TRBV6-2/TRBV6-3	CASTDRDGYTF	TGTGCCAGCACCGACCGGGATGGCTACACCTTC
few	TRBJ2-1	.	TRBV28	CASMWADNNEQFF	TGTGCCAGCATGTGGGCCGATAACAATGAGCAGTTCTTC
.	TRBJ2-7	.	TRBV20-1	CSARDEDFSYEQYF	TGCAGTGCTAGAGATGAGGACTTCTCCTACGAGCAGTACTTC
.	TRBJ2-7	.	TRBV20-1	CSARGQGGEQYF	TGCAGTGCTAGAGGCCAGGGCGGTGAGCAGTACTTC
few	TRBJ2-5	TRBD1	TRBV19	CASSPGTGGVETQYF	TGTGCCAGTAGCCCTGGGACAGGGGGCGTTGAGACCCAGTACTTC
.	TRBJ1-2	.	TRBV6-5	CASSPLSDSGYTF	TGTGCCAGCAGTCCCCTATCGGATTCGGGCTACACCTTC
.	TRBJ2-2	.	TRBV9	CASSVVAGNTGELFF	TGTGCCAGCAGCGTAGTGGCAGGGAACACCGGGGAGCTGTTTTTT
.	TRBJ1-1	.	TRBV5-1	CASSLDSDRLLNTEAFF	TGCGCCAGCAGCTTGGACAGCGACAGGTTGTTGAACACTGAAGCTTTCTTT
once	TRBJ2-1	.	TRBV6-6	CASRGVRGERYNEQFF	TGTGCCAGCAGAGGGGTGCGGGGTGAAAGGTACAATGAGCAGTTCTTC
.	TRBJ2-5	.	TRBV7-2	CANSREARTQYF	TGTGCCAACAGCCGAGAGGCAAGGACCCAGTACTTC
.	TRBJ2-1	.	TRBV9	CASSVDQVNYDEQFF	TGTGCCAGCAGCGTAGACCAAGTGAATTACGATGAGCAGTTCTTC
few	TRBJ2-4	TRBD2	TRBV7-2	CASSSMRLAGGRSKNIQYF	TGTGCCAGCAGCTCCATGCGGCTAGCGGGCGGCCGCTCCAAAAACATTCAGTACTTC
.	TRBJ2-1	.	TRBV6-2/TRBV6-3	CASSYRPTQPYNEQFF	TGTGCCAGCAGTTACAGGCCTACCCAGCCCTACAATGAGCAGTTCTTC
few	TRBJ1-2	.	TRBV7-9	CASSLREVEGYTF	TGTGCCAGCAGCTTACGGGAAGTCGAAGGCTACACCTTC
few	TRBJ2-7	TRBD2	TRBV7-2	CASSLTPGAGGSLEQYF	TGTGCCAGCAGCCTCACCCCAGGAGCGGGGGGTTCCCTCGAGCAGTACTTC
few	TRBJ1-2	.	TRBV7-9	CASSLPVANYGYTF	TGTGCCAGCAGCCTCCCAGTAGCTAACTATGGCTACACCTTC
few	TRBJ1-2	.	TRBV21-1	CASSRRDRAVYGYTF	TGTGCCAGCAGCAGGCGAGACAGGGCCGTCTATGGCTACACCTTC
.	TRBJ2-7	.	TRBV20-1	CSAAQVTYEQYF	TGCAGTGCTGCACAGGTGACCTACGAGCAGTACTTC
few	TRBJ1-6	TRBD1	TRBV6-5	CASSSPGQGNSPLHF	TGTGCCAGCAGTTCTCCGGGACAGGGTAATTCACCCCTCCACTTT
few	TRBJ2-7	TRBD2	TRBV7-2	CASSLDSGGVPYEQYF	TGTGCCAGCAGCTTAGATTCGGGGGGGGTTCCCTACGAGCAGTACTTC
many	TRBJ2-7	TRBD1	TRBV7-2	CASSFNTGGSYEQYF	TGTGCCAGCAGCTTTAATACAGGGGGCTCCTACGAGCAGTACTTC
.	TRBJ1-1	.	TRBV12-3/TRBV12-4	CASSRRQAGNTEAFF	TGTGCCAGCAGCCGCCGACAGGCCGGGAACACTGAAGCTTTCTTT
few	TRBJ2-7	.	TRBV6-5	CASILKWGGTYEQYF	TGTGCCAGCATCCTTAAGTGGGGGGGCACCTACGAGCAGTACTTC
.	TRBJ2-4	TRBD2	TRBV28	CASIAGVDKNIQYF	TGTGCCAGCATAGCGGGGGTGGACAAAAACATTCAGTACTTC
.	TRBJ1-2	.	TRBV18	CASSPGTGRGDYGYTF	TGTGCCAGCTCACCAGGGACGGGAAGAGGGGACTATGGCTACACCTTC
few	TRBJ2-7	TRBD1	TRBV10-3	CAISARDRPEQYF	TGTGCCATCAGTGCACGGGACAGGCCCGAGCAGTACTTC
once	TRBJ1-1	.	TRBV20-1	CSARDLGKNTEAFF	TGCAGTGCTAGAGATTTGGGGAAAAACACTGAAGCTTTCTTT
.	TRBJ1-2	.	TRBV2	CASSGQGVIYGYTF	TGTGCCAGCAGTGGGCAGGGCGTCATCTATGGCTACACCTTC
.	TRBJ2-1	TRBD2	TRBV3-1	CASSQVRTSGYNEQFF	TGTGCCAGCAGCCAAGTTAGGACTAGCGGCTACAATGAGCAGTTCTTC
.	TRBJ1-6	.	TRBV12-3/TRBV12-4	CASSIGTPLHF	TGTGCCAGCAGTATTGGAACACCCCTCCACTTT
few	TRBJ2-7	.	TRBV10-3	CATSSTYEQYF	TGTGCCACCAGCTCCACCTACGAGCAGTACTTC
few	TRBJ2-7	TRBD1	TRBV7-9	CASSPGTGPWEQYF	TGTGCCAGCAGCCCCGGGACAGGGCCGTGGGAGCAGTACTTC
few	TRBJ2-5	.	TRBV20-1	CSARDQGQETQYF	TGCAGTGCTAGAGATCAGGGTCAAGAGACCCAGTACTTC
.	TRBJ2-1	.	TRBV4-3	CASSQTHPNEQFF	TGCGCCAGCAGCCAGACACACCCCAATGAGCAGTTCTTC
few	TRBJ2-1	TRBD1	TRBV28	CASSPRWTGRDEQFF	TGTGCCAGCAGCCCGAGATGGACAGGGCGCGATGAGCAGTTCTTC
.	TRBJ1-2	.	TRBV3-1	CASSPTGMKGYTF	TGTGCCAGCAGCCCCACAGGGATGAAAGGCTACACCTTC
few	TRBJ1-2	.	TRBV7-2	CASSQQGTYGYTF	TGTGCCAGCAGCCAACAGGGTACATATGGCTACACCTTC
few	TRBJ2-5	TRBD1	TRBV18	CASSWDRGRRTTQETQYF	TGTGCCAGCTCGTGGGACAGGGGGCGAAGGACAACACAAGAGACCCAGTACTTC
.	TRBJ2-4	TRBD2	TRBV28	CASSLGPSGGEHYMGQYF	TGTGCCAGCAGTTTGGGCCCTAGCGGGGGGGAACATTATATGGGGCAGTACTTC
.	TRBJ2-1	.	TRBV9	CASSVAGQGGYNEQFF	TGTGCCAGCAGCGTAGCCGGTCAGGGTGGCTACAATGAGCAGTTCTTC
few	TRBJ2-5	TRBD2	TRBV14	CASSQDTRLAGRQETQYF	TGTGCCAGCAGCCAAGATACTCGGCTAGCGGGGAGACAAGAGACCCAGTACTTC
.	TRBJ2-1	TRBD2	TRBV20-1	CSASFFGGGANEQFF	TGCAGTGCTAGCTTCTTCGGCGGGGGGGCCAATGAGCAGTTCTTC
.	TRBJ1-4	.	TRBV9	CASSSAGGEAEKLFF	TGTGCCAGCAGCTCCGCGGGGGGGGAGGCTGAAAAACTGTTTTTT
.	TRBJ2-7	TRBD2	TRBV7-2	CASSLAASGGAYEQYF	TGTGCCAGCAGCTTAGCGGCCAGCGGGGGGGCCTACGAGCAGTACTTC
few	TRBJ2-7	.	TRBV28	CASTLSGAGGEQYF	TGTGCCAGCACCTTGAGCGGAGCAGGAGGCGAGCAGTACTTC
.	TRBJ2-1	.	TRBV3-1	CASSPYPGPRGNEQFF	TGTGCCAGCAGCCCCTACCCGGGGCCGAGGGGGAATGAGCAGTTCTTC
.	TRBJ1-2	.	TRBV6-2/TRBV6-3	CASRNQGASYGYTF	TGTGCCAGCAGAAACCAGGGTGCCTCCTATGGCTACACCTTC
few	TRBJ2-3	.	TRBV20-1	CSARDQGILDTQYF	TGCAGTGCTAGAGATCAGGGAATTTTAGATACGCAGTATTTT